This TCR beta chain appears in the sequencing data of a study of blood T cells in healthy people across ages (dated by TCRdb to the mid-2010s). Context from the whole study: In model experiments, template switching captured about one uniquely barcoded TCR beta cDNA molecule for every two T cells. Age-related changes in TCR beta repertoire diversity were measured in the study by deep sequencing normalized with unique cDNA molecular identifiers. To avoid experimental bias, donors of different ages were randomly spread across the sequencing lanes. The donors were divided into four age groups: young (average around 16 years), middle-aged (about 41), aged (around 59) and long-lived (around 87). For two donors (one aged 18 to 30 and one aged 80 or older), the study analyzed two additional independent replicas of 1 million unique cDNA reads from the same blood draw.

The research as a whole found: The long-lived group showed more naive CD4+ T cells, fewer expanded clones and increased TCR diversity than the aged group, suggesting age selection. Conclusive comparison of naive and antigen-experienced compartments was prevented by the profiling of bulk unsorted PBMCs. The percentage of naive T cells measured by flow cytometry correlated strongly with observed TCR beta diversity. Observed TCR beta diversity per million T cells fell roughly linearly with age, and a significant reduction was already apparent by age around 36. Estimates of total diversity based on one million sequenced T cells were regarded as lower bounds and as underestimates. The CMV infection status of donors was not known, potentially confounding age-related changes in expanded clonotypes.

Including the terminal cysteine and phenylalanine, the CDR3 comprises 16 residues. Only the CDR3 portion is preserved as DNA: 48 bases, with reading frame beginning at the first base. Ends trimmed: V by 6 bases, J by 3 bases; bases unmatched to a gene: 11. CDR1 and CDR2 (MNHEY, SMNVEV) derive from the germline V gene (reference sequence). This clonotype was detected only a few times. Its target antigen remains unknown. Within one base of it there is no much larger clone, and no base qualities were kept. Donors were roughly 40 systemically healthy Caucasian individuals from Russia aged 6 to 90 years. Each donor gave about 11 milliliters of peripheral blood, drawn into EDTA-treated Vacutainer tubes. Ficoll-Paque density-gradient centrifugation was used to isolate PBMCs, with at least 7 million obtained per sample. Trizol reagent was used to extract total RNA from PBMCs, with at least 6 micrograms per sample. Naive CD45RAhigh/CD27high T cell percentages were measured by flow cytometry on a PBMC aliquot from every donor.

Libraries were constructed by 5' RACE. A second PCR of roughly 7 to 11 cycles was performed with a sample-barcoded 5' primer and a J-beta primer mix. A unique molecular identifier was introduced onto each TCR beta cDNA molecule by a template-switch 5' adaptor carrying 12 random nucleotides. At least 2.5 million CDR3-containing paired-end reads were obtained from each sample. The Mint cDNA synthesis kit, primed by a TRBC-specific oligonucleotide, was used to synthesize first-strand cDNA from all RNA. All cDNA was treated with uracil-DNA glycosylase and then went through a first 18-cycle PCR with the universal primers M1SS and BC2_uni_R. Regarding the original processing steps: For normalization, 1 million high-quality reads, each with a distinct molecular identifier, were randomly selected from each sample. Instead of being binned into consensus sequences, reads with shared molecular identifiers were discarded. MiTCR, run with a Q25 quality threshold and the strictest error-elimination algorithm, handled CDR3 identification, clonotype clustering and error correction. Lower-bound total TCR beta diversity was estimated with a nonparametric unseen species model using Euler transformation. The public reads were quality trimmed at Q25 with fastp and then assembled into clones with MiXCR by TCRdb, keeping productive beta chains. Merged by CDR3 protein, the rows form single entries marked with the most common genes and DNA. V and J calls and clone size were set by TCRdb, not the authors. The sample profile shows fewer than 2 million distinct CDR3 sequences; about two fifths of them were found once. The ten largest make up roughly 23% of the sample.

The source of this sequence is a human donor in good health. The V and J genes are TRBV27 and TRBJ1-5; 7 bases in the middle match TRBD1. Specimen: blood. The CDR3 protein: CASRPSGTVNNQPQHF. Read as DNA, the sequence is TGTGCCAGCAGGCCTTCCGGGACAGTAAACAATCAGCCCCAGCATTTT.